These 4 T cell receptor beta chains came from one sample sequenced in a study of early T cells in non-severe SARS-CoV-2 infection. TCRdb re-called the 5' RACE reads with MiXCR, one entry per CDR3 protein. The sample lists 95,000 to 110,000 distinct CDR3 sequences, roughly 11% occurring once. Sequenced input: whole blood. All receptors come from an adult who was a healthcare worker with PCR-confirmed SARS-CoV-2 infection or an uninfected control (not recorded which).

The table lists this clonotype with a few counts. The chain recombines TRBV6-5 with TRBJ2-6; 7 nucleotides align to TRBD1. Trimming took 10 bases from V and 0 from J; bases not matched to a gene: 6. The CDR3 is 15 amino acids. CDR1 is MNHEY, CDR2 SVGAGI, per germline. The CDR3 nucleotides read TGTGCCACCCGACAGGGAGTCTCTGGGGCCAACGTCCTGACTTTC. Translated: CATRQGVSGANVLTF.

The sample holds a few counts of this clonotype. This chain connects TRBV7-8 to TRBJ1-4; D is ambiguous. Trimming stripped 1 base from V and 8 bases from J, with 8 bases between. Looked up from germline, CDR1 is SGHVS and CDR2 is FQNEAQ. The CDR3 has 13 amino acids. CDR3 bases: TGTGCCAGCAGCTTAGGGGAGGAGGAAAAACTGTTTTTT. Its protein is CASSLGEEEKLFF. Based on the CDR3 plus reference TRBV7-8 and TRBJ1-4, the full variable domain is GAGVSQSPRYKVAKRGQDVALRCDPISGHVSLFWYQQALGQGPEFLTYFQNEAQLDKSGLPSDRFFAERPEGSVSTLKIQRTQQEDSAVYLCASSLGEEEKLFFGSGTQLSVL.

This clonotype was observed at least ten times. The chain uses TRBV28 and TRBJ1-2, with a tentative D call TRBD1 (5 bases). Trimming shortened V by 2 bases and J by 4 bases, and 14 bases separated the two germline ends. The CDR3 has 15 amino acids. Germline-derived CDR1 and CDR2 are MDHEN and SYDVKM. The CDR3, as DNA: TGTGCCAGCAGTTTAACGGCAGGGAAGGGCTATGGCTACACCTTC. It encodes CASSLTAGKGYGYTF.

This clonotype has just a few counts. V is TRBV7-9 and J is TRBJ1-2; a weak D match, TRBD1 (5 bases). The ends were cut back, 11 bases at V and 4 bases at J, with 17 bases in the middle. The CDR3 extends over 13 amino acids. Per the germline V gene, CDR1 is SEHNR and CDR2 is FQNEAQ (reference sequence). CDR3 DNA sequence: TGTGCCGGGGGAAGCGGGGCCGGCTATGGCTACACCTTC. Protein sequence: CAGGSGAGYGYTF.